Below are 25 T cell receptor beta chains sequenced from a single sample in a study of CD8+ T cells in alopecia areata. Extraction of RNA preceded its reverse transcription into cDNA, which served as the sequencing template. Repertoires were generated with immunoSEQ multiplex PCR, while TCRdb's copy carries only in-frame clones and drops some. The table shows 4,000 to 5,000 clones, with under 95% occurring only once. Treatment: oral pan-JAK inhibitor, 5-10 mg twice daily. In alopecia areata patients, both lesional scalp punch biopsies and peripheral blood were collected. The sample here was skin, taken at week 4, from a patient treated with tofacitinib. These receptors all stem from a human donor with alopecia areata.

The chain employs TRBV19 and TRBJ1-2; no clear D. The CDR3 sequence is 14 residues long. The V gene lost 5 bases and the J gene lost 2 bases, with 12 bases spanning the gap. Germline CDR1 is LNHDA and CDR2 is SQIVND (reference sequence). The CDR3 reads CASSPSTGNYGYTF. As DNA, the CDR3 is TGTGCCAGTAGTCCGTCGACGGGAAACTATGGCTACACCTTC.

This CDR3 is CASSLGAQGFYNEQFF. The DNA of the CDR3 is TGTGCCAGCAGCTTGGGGGCACAGGGTTTTTACAATGAGCAGTTCTTC. V usage is TRBV5-8 and J usage is TRBJ2-1; D might be TRBD1 (6 bases). V lost 0 bases, J lost 4 bases, and 14 bases lay in between. The CDR3 has 16 residues. Germline values: CDR1 SGHTS, CDR2 YDEGEE.

This clone was observed a few times. The chain's CDR3 is CASSSRQANQPQHF. CDR3 coding DNA: TGTGCCAGCAGTTCCCGACAGGCTAATCAGCCCCAGCATTTT. The chain employs TRBV6-5 and TRBJ1-5; TRBD1 might be the D (6 bases). V lost 4 bases and J lost 4, with 11 bases in between. CDR3 length: 14 amino acids. Germline V gene lookup returns CDR1 MNHEY and CDR2 SVGAGI.

This chain connects TRBV2 to TRBJ1-5; 8 bases fit TRBD1. The CDR3 has 15 amino acids. Germline CDR1 is SNHLY and CDR2 is FYNNEI. The V segment lost 3 bases and the J segment 7 bases; nucleotides outside the gene matches: 8. The chain's CDR3 is CASSDWTGLEQPQHF. CDR3 in DNA: TGTGCCAGCAGTGACTGGACAGGGCTGGAACAGCCCCAGCATTTT.

V gene TRBV2 combines with J gene TRBJ1-6; D is undetermined. The CDR3 totals 16 residues. Germline V gene lookup returns CDR1 SNHLY and CDR2 FYNNEI. V lost 5 bases and J 10 bases, leaving 21 bases between the germline ends. The CDR3 DNA follows: TGTGCCAGCAGTAGTACCACGGACGGAGCGGGATCACCCCTCCACTTT. Protein sequence: CASSSTTDGAGSPLHF.

The rearrangement joins TRBV30 to TRBJ1-4; D unclear. V lost 1 base and J 4 bases, leaving 13 bases between the germline ends. Germline V CDR1 and CDR2: GTSNPN, SVGIG (reference sequence). The CDR3 consists of 15 residues. This CDR3 reads CAWSGVPVGNEKLFF. As DNA, the CDR3 is TGTGCCTGGAGTGGCGTACCAGTGGGTAATGAAAAACTGTTTTTT.

The chain is built from TRBV29-1 and TRBJ2-6, with TRBD1 matching 7 bases. The CDR3 extends over 18 amino acids. Germline values: CDR1 SQVTM, CDR2 ANQGSEA. The V gene end was trimmed by 1 base and the J gene end by 3 bases; junction bases not matched to a gene: 12. The CDR3 loop is CSVEAAQRGGYGANVLTF. In DNA, the CDR3 is TGCAGCGTTGAAGCCGCCCAGAGAGGGGGCTATGGGGCCAACGTCCTGACTTTC. Full variable domain (rest looked up from reference TRBV29-1 and TRBJ2-6): SAVISQKPSRDICQRGTSLTIQCQVDSQVTMMFWYRQQPGQSLTLIATANQGSEATYESGFVIDKFPISRPNLTFSTLTVSNMSPEDSSIYLCSVEAAQRGGYGANVLTFGAGSRLTVL.

The rearrangement uses TRBV5-1 and TRBJ2-1; 11 nucleotides line up with TRBD1. CDR3 length: 17 residues. CDR1 SGHRS and CDR2 YFSETQ come from the germline V gene. The junction had 12 bases not matched to a gene; V was cut back by 3 bases and J by 7 bases. The CDR3 DNA sequence: TGCGCCAGCAGCTCCGGACAGGGGGCGGATGGATCGAATGAGCAGTTCTTC. Amino acid sequence: CASSSGQGADGSNEQFF.

This chain uses TRBV6-5 with TRBJ2-3; D is unclear. The germline gives CDR1 MNHEY, CDR2 SVGAGI. With 6 bases removed from V and 1 base from J, the gap between germline ends came to 11 bases. This CDR3 is 14 amino acids long. The CDR3 protein is CASRSTGRTDTQYF. CDR3 bases: TGTGCCAGCAGGTCCACCGGCCGCACAGATACGCAGTATTTT.

The chain combines TRBV29-1 with TRBJ2-4; weak D call: TRBD1 (6 bases). V lost 6 bases and J lost 1, with 16 bases in between. The CDR3 has 15 amino acids. CDR1 is SQVTM, CDR2 ANQGSEA, per germline. CDR3: CSVTRPGEAKNIQYF. CDR3 DNA: TGCAGCGTCACAAGACCAGGGGAGGCCAAAAACATTCAGTACTTC.

The chain is built from TRBV6-5 and TRBJ2-3; 7 nucleotides align to TRBD2. The CDR3 covers 14 residues. Germline CDR1 and CDR2: MNHEY and SVGAGI. The junction had 3 bases not matched to a gene; V was cut back by 4 bases and J by 2 bases. This CDR3 is CASSSRGSTDTQYF. In DNA, the CDR3 is TGTGCCAGCAGTTCGCGGGGGTCCACAGATACGCAGTATTTT.

This clone was observed once. The rearrangement uses TRBV9 and TRBJ1-2; no firm D call. Trimming shortened V by 1 base and J by 2 bases, and 9 bases separated the two germline ends. The CDR3 consists of 14 residues. Germline CDR1 is SGDLS and CDR2 is YYNGEE. Written as DNA, the CDR3 is TGTGCCAGCAGCGTATCATGGTCAAACTATGGCTACACCTTC. This encodes CASSVSWSNYGYTF.

The J gene is TRBJ1-5, the V gene TRBV7-2, with D tentatively TRBD1 (6 bases). Looked up from germline, CDR1 is SGHTA and CDR2 is FQGNSA. The ends were cut back, 7 bases at V and 7 bases at J, with 14 bases in the middle. The CDR3 is made up of 13 amino acids. CDR3 sequence (DNA): TGTGCCAGCAATACCTGGGGGGGCCAGCCCCAGCATTTT. Its translation is CASNTWGGQPQHF.

The gene calls are TRBV6-1 and TRBJ1-1; D is ambiguous. Germline-derived CDR1 and CDR2 are MNHNS and SASEGT. This CDR3 comprises 11 residues. V lost 8 bases to trimming and J lost 1 base, with 5 bases between them. DNA of the CDR3: TGTGCCAGCGAACGGAACACTGAAGCTTTCTTT. Translation: CASERNTEAFF.

V and J are TRBV10-3 and TRBJ1-3, with a possible D match to TRBD1 (5 bases). The CDR3 spans 16 residues. V was trimmed by 0 bases and J by 5 bases, leaving 14 bases between them. From germline, CDR1 is ENHRY and CDR2 SYGVKD. Here the CDR3 DNA reads TGTGCCATCAGTGAGTCCACAGGAGCTGGCAGAAACACCATATATTTT. This gives the protein CAISESTGAGRNTIYF.

In its sample, this clone was seen a few times. CDR3 coding DNA: TGTGCCAGCAGCATACGGGACCGATCCACAGATACGCAGTATTTT. It translates to CASSIRDRSTDTQYF. V gene TRBV9 combines with J gene TRBJ2-3; D tentatively fits TRBD1 or TRBD2 (5 bases each). Between the trimmed V and J ends, which lost 4 bases and 2 bases, there was a span of 14 bases. The germline V gene has CDR1 SGDLS and CDR2 YYNGEE. The CDR3 contains 15 residues.

The CDR3 protein is CASSIGDSYNEQFF. CDR3 in DNA: TGTGCCAGTAGTATCGGGGACAGCTACAATGAGCAGTTCTTC. The rearrangement uses TRBV19 and TRBJ2-1, with 7 bases identical to TRBD1. The CDR3 contains 14 residues. CDR1 LNHDA and CDR2 SQIVND come from the germline V gene (reference sequence). V was pared by 3 bases and J by 3 bases, with 2 bases of the junction left unmatched.

The chain couples TRBV18 to TRBJ2-3, with a tentative D call TRBD2 (5 bases). Germline loops: CDR1 KGHSH, CDR2 LQKENI. Trimming took 3 bases from V and 2 from J, leaving 18 bases between them. The CDR3 is 17 amino acids. CDR3 amino acids: CASSPTQRSPATDTQYF. The CDR3 DNA reads TGTGCCAGCTCACCGACTCAGCGGTCTCCTGCCACAGATACGCAGTATTTT. The variable domain in full, completed from reference TRBV18 and TRBJ2-3, reads NAGVMQNPRHLVRRRGQEARLRCSPMKGHSHVYWYRQLPEEGLKFMVYLQKENIIDESGMPKERFSAEFPKEGPSILRIQQVVRGDSAAYFCASSPTQRSPATDTQYFGPGTRLTVL.

The CDR3 sequence: CASRKLGGYTF. The DNA for the CDR3 is TGTGCCAGCAGAAAATTGGGCGGCTACACCTTC. The chain employs TRBV6-5 and TRBJ1-2; D is ambiguous. The germline gives CDR1 MNHEY, CDR2 SVGAGI. The CDR3 consists of 11 residues. Trimming cost V 6 bases and J 8 bases, with 10 bases left between them.

The rearrangement uses TRBV7-2 and TRBJ2-7, with 14 positions matching TRBD2. Germline values: CDR1 SGHTA, CDR2 FQGNSA. The CDR3 is 19 residues long. J was trimmed by 0 bases and V by 5 bases; bases with no gene match: 12. The CDR3 region is CASSPPGLAGASSSYEQYF. The CDR3 bases are TGTGCCAGCAGCCCCCCGGGACTAGCGGGGGCCTCAAGCTCCTACGAGCAGTACTTC. Together with reference TRBV7-2 and TRBJ2-7, the CDR3 gives the full variable domain: GAGVSQSPSNKVTEKGKDVELRCDPISGHTALYWYRQSLGQGLEFLIYFQGNSAPDKSGLPSDRFSAERTGGSVSTLTIQRTQQEDSAVYLCASSPPGLAGASSSYEQYFGPGTRLTVT.

This clone is a singleton in its sample. The chain combines TRBV5-1 with TRBJ2-3, with D possibly being TRBD2 (6 bases). The CDR3 is made up of 13 amino acids. In germline, CDR1 is SGHRS, CDR2 YFSETQ. The V end was cut by 0 bases, the J end by 4 bases, with 6 bases between. The CDR3 DNA is TGCGCCAGCAGCTTGGGACTAGCAGATACGCAGTATTTT. Protein product: CASSLGLADTQYF.

This chain links TRBV7-3 with TRBJ2-2; D possibly corresponds to TRBD1 (6 bases). The CDR3 is 16 amino acids. In germline, CDR1 is SGHTA, CDR2 FQGTGA. Trimming took 4 bases from V and 7 from J, leaving 19 bases between them. CDR3 coding DNA: TGTGCCAGCAGCTCTTTCGGGACAATGGGTCACGGGGAGCTGTTTTTT. Its translation: CASSSFGTMGHGELFF.

This chain links TRBV2 with TRBJ1-5; TRBD1 aligns across 9 bases. CDR3 size: 15 residues. Germline V gene sequence: CDR1 SNHLY, CDR2 FYNNEI. J lost 5 bases, V lost 7 bases, and 9 bases had no gene match. CDR3 in DNA: TGTGCCAGCAAAGTCGGGACAGGGAGGGATCAGCCCCAGCATTTT. This encodes CASKVGTGRDQPQHF.

The chain is built from TRBV29-1 and TRBJ1-1; D possibly corresponds to TRBD1 (5 bases). The CDR3 covers 10 residues. Germline V lookup: CDR1 SQVTM, CDR2 ANQGSEA. With 7 bases removed from V and 3 bases from J, the gap between germline ends came to 6 bases. DNA of the CDR3: TGCAGCGGGGGGGACACTGAAGCTTTCTTT. Translation: CSGGDTEAFF. Complete variable domain (other parts from reference TRBV29-1 and TRBJ1-1): SAVISQKPSRDICQRGTSLTIQCQVDSQVTMMFWYRQQPGQSLTLIATANQGSEATYESGFVIDKFPISRPNLTFSTLTVSNMSPEDSSIYLCSGGDTEAFFGQGTRLTVV.

The chain carries TRBV9 and TRBJ2-2; TRBD1 aligns across 7 bases. The CDR3 is made up of 16 amino acids. Germline V gene data show CDR1 as SGDLS and CDR2 as YYNGEE. V trimming: 1 base; J trimming: 2 bases; junction bases outside the gene matches: 5. Written as DNA, the CDR3 is TGTGCCAGCAGCGTACGTCCAGGGGGTAACACCGGGGAGCTGTTTTTT. Encoded protein: CASSVRPGGNTGELFF.